The present TCR beta chain was sequenced within a study of blood T cell repertoires in COVID-19 (TCRdb year 2020). At the level of the whole study: Samples from collaborators originated in the United States, Italy and Spain and spanned both the acute and convalescent phases of COVID-19. The prospective study material was composed of cDNA or gDNA derived from T cells, B-cell-depleted T cells, or PBMCs. Subjects who had been exposed to COVID-19, were actively infected with it, or had recovered from it provided the deeply sampled blood TCRbeta repertoires that made up the dataset. The repertoires were made available in a free public database intended to serve as a resource for research on the immune response to SARS-CoV-2. The samples were drawn from two sources: the first 160 participants of the ongoing ImmuneRACE study, and 1,200 or so subjects contributed by 6 global collaborators. A de-identified subject ID, COVID-19 status, age in years and sex were almost always included in the sample metadata. Where available, HLA class I and class II types were taken from metadata supplied by the sample provider and were not determined by assay-based typing.

The immunoSEQ Assay, a bias-controlled multiplex PCR, was used to amplify TCRbeta CDR3 regions from genomic DNA. The paper's processing steps were these. Nucleated cell counts per sample were estimated from amplification of reference gene primers within the assay. Sequence reads were collapsed and filtered to measure the absolute abundance of every unique TCRbeta CDR3 rearrangement. For each sample, productive Simpson clonality was calculated by taking the square root of Simpson's diversity index across productive rearrangements. This immuneACCESS table, as held by TCRdb, lists in-frame sequences with V and J called but not all clones. Of the missing ones, under half trace to an unresolved V gene in checked studies; the others have no known cause. Clonal size and the V and J genes are those of that table, whereas D and trimming came from the DNA. The table for this sample lists about 91,000 clones; around 88% of them were counted only once. The ten top clones hold around 8.1% of the sample.

Collaborating institutions collected whole blood in K2EDTA tubes following their own protocols. For TCRbeta analysis, collaborators shipped samples as frozen whole blood, isolated PBMCs, or DNA extracted from either of those sample types. What the research found in general, with its limitations: The amount of clinical and demographic metadata varied by source and participant and was provided uncurated.

Relative to germline, V is missing 1 base and J is missing 6 bases, with 9 bases of the junction outside any gene match. Measured from the cysteine to the phenylalanine, the CDR3 is 17 residues long. Only the CDR3 DNA is retained, 51 bases long and in frame from the first base. CDR1 SEHNR and CDR2 FQNEAQ were looked up in the germline V gene (reference sequence). Worth noting for this clone: Its antigen remains undetermined. Base qualities are not provided; no much larger clone lies one nucleotide away.

The TCR sequence derives from a woman in her sixties or seventies with acute or convalescent COVID-19. Specimen: peripheral blood. The chain uses TRBV7-9 and TRBJ2-2; TRBD1 lines up with 9 middle nucleotides. The nucleotide sequence reads as follows: TGTGCCAGCAGCTTAGGAGTCCTAGGACAGGGGTCCGGGGAGCTGTTTTTT. Protein translation: CASSLGVLGQGSGELFF.